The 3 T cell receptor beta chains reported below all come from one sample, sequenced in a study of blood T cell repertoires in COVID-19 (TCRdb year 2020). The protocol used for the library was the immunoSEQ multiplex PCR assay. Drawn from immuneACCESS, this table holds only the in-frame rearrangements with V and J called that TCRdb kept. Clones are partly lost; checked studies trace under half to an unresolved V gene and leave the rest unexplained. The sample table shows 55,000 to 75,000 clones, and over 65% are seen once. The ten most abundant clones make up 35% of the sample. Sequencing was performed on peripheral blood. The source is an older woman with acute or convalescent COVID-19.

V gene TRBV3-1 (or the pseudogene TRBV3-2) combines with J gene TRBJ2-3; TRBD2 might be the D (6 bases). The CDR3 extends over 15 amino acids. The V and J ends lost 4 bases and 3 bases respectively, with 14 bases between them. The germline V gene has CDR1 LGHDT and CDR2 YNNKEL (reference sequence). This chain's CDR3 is CASSRTHGGTDTQYF. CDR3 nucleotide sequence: TGTGCCAGCAGCCGTACTCACGGGGGAACAGATACGCAGTATTTT.

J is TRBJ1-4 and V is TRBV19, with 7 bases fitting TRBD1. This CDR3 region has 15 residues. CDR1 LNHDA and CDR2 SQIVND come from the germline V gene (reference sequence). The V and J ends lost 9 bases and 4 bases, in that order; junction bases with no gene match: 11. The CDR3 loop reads CASRGQRDRNEKLFF. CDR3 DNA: TGTGCCAGCCGGGGACAGCGCGACCGTAATGAAAAACTGTTTTTT. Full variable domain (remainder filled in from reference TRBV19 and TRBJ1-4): DGGITQSPKYLFRKEGQNVTLSCEQNLNHDAMYWYRQDPGQGLRLIYYSQIVNDFQKGDIAEGYSVSREKKESFPLTVTSAQKNPTAFYLCASRGQRDRNEKLFFGSGTQLSVL.

The CDR3: CASSFTGGSNSNQPQHF. Written as DNA, the CDR3 is TGTGCCAGCAGTTTCACAGGGGGTTCGAATAGCAATCAGCCCCAGCATTTT. This chain joins TRBV28 and TRBJ1-5, with 8 bases identical to TRBD1. Germline V gene sequence: CDR1 MDHEN, CDR2 SYDVKM. The CDR3 extends over 17 amino acids. Trimming took 3 bases from V and 0 from J; bases not matched to a gene: 7.